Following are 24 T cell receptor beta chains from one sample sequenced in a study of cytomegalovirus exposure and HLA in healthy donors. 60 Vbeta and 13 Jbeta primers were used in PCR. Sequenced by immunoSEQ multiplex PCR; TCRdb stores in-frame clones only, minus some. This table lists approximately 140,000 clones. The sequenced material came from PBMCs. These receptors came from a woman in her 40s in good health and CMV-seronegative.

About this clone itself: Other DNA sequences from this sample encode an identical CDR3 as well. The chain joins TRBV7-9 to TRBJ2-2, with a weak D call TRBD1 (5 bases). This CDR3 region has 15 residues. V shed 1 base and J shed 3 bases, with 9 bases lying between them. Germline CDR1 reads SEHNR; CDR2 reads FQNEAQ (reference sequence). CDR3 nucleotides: TGTGCCAGCAGCTTAGTTAGGGGCGACACCGGGGAGCTGTTTTTT. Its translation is CASSLVRGDTGELFF.

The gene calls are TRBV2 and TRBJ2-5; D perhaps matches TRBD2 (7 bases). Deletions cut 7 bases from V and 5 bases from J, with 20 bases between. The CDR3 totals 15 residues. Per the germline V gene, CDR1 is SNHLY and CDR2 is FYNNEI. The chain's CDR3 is CASTSRGPLVETQYF. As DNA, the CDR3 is TGTGCCAGCACTTCGCGGGGGCCCTTGGTGGAGACCCAGTACTTC.

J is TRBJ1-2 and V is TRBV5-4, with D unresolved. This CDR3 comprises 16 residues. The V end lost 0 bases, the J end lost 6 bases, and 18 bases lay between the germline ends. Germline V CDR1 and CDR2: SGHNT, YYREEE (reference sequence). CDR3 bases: TGTGCCAGCAGCTTGGAGAGGGAACCTAGCCCCCATGGCTACACCTTC. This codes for CASSLEREPSPHGYTF. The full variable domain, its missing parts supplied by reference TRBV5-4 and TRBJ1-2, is ETGVTQSPTHLIKTRGQQVTLRCSSQSGHNTVSWYQQALGQGPQFIFQYYREEENGRGNFPPRFSGLQFPNYSSELNVNALELDDSALYLCASSLEREPSPHGYTFGSGTRLTVV.

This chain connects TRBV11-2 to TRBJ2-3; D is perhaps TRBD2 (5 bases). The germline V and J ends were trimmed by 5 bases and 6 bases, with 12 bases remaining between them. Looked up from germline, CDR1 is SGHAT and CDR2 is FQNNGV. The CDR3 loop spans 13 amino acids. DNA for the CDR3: TGTGCCAGCAGCCCGAGGGCGCGGGATACGCAGTATTTT. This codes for CASSPRARDTQYF.

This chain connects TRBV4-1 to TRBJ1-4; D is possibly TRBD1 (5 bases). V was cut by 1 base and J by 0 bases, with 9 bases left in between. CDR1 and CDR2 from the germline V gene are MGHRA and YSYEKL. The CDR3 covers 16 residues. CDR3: CASSQGIQATNEKLFF. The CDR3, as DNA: TGCGCCAGCAGCCAAGGTATACAGGCAACTAATGAAAAACTGTTTTTT.

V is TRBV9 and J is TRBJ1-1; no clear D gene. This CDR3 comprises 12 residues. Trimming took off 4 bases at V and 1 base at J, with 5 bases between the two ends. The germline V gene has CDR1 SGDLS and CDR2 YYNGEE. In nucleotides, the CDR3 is TGTGCCAGCAGCATCAGGAACACTGAAGCTTTCTTT. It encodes CASSIRNTEAFF.

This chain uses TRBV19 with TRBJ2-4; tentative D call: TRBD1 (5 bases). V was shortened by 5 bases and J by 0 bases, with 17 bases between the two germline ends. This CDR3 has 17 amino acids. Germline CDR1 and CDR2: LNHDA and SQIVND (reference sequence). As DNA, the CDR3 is TGTGCCAGTAGTTTAAAAGACAGCCTACTAGCCAAAAACATTCAGTACTTC. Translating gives CASSLKDSLLAKNIQYF.

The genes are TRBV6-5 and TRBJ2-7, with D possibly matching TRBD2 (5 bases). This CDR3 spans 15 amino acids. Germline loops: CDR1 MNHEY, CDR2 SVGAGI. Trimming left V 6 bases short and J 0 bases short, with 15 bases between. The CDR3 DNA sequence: TGTGCCAGCAGCCGATTCGGGGATGGCTCCTACGAGCAGTACTTC. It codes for CASSRFGDGSYEQYF.

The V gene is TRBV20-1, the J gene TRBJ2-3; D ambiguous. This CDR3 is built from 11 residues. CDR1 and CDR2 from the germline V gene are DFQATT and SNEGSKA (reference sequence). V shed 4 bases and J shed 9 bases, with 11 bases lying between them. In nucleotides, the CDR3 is TGCAGTGCTAACTCGCAGAGGACGCAGTATTTT. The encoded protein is CSANSQRTQYF.

The CDR3 sequence is CASSVTGIHAGGYTF. In nucleotides, the CDR3 is TGTGCCAGCAGCGTAACAGGGATCCATGCTGGGGGCTACACCTTC. The V gene is TRBV9, the J gene TRBJ1-2; the D gene is possibly TRBD1 (6 bases). Germline CDR1 and CDR2: SGDLS and YYNGEE. The germline V and J ends were trimmed by 1 base and 8 bases, with 18 bases remaining between them. CDR3 length: 15 amino acids.

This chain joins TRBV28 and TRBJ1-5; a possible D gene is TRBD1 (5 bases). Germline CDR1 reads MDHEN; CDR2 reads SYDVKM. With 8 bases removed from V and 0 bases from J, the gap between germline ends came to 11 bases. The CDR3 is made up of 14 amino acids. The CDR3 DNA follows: TGTGCCAGCGGCCGGGGGGGTAGCAATCAGCCCCAGCATTTT. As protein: CASGRGGSNQPQHF.

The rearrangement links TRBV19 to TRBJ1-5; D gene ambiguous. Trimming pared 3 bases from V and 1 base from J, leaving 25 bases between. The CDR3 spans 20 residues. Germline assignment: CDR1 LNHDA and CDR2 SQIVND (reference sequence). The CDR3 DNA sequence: TGTGCCAGTAGTATCTTTGGTTCGTCAGGTTTACGTAACAGCAATCAGCCCCAGCATTTT. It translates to CASSIFGSSGLRNSNQPQHF.

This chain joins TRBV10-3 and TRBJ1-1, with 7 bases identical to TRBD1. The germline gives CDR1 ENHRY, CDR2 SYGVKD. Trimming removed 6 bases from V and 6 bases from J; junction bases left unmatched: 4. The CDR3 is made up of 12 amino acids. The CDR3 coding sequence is TGTGCCATCAGACCCCAGGGGGCTGAAGCTTTCTTT. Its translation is CAIRPQGAEAFF.

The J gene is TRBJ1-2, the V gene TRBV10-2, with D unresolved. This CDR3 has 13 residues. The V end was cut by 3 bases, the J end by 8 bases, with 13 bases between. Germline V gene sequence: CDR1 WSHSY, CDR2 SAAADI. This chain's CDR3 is CASSESRRGGYTF. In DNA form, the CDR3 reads TGCGCCAGCAGTGAATCTAGGCGAGGGGGCTACACCTTC.

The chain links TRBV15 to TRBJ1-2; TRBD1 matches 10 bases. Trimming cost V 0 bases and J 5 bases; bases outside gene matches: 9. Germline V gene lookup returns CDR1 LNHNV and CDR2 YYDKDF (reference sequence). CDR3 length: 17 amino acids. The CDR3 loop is CATSREKGTGVKYGYTF. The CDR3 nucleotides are TGTGCCACCAGCAGAGAAAAGGGGACAGGGGTTAAGTATGGCTACACCTTC.

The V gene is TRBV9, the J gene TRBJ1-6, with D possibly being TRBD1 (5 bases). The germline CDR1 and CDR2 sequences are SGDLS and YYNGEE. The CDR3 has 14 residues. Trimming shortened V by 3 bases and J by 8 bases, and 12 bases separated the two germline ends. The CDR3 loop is CASSGREADSPLHF. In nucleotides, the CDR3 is TGTGCCAGCAGCGGCAGGGAGGCTGATTCACCCCTCCACTTT.

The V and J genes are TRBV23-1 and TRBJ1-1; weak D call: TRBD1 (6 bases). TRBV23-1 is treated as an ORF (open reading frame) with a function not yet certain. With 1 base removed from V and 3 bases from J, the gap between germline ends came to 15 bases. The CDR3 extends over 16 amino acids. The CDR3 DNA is TGCGCCAGCAGTCAATGGGGGGGCAGGGTGGACACTGAAGCTTTCTTT. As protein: CASSQWGGRVDTEAFF.

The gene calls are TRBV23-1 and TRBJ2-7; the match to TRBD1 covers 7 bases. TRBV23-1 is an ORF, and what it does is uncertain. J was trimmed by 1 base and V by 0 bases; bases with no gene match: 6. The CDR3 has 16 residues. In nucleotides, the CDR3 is TGCGCCAGCAGTCAATCGGTGACAGGGCCATCCTACGAGCAGTACGTC. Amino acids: CASSQSVTGPSYEQYV.

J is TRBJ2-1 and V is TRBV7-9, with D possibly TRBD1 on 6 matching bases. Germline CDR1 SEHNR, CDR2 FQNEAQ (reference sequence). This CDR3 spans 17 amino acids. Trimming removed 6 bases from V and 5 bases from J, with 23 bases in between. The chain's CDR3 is CASRVTSGLTGNNEQFF. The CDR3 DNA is TGTGCCAGCAGGGTAACATCGGGGTTAACAGGGAACAATGAGCAGTTCTTC.

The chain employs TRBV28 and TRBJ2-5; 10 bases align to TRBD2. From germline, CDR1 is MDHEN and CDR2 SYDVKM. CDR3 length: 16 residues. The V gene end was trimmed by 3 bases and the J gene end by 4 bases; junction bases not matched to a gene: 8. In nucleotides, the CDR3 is TGTGCCAGCAGTTTCCTGAGCGGGGGGGCGCGAGAGACCCAGTACTTC. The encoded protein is CASSFLSGGARETQYF.

CDR3 in amino acids: CASSSSGSSYNEQFF. CDR3 nucleotides: TGTGCCAGCAGTTCCAGCGGGAGCTCCTACAATGAGCAGTTCTTC. The chain is built from TRBV28 and TRBJ2-1; the match to TRBD2 covers 8 bases. V dropped 4 bases and J dropped 0; count of bases not matched to a gene: 2. Germline V gene lookup returns CDR1 MDHEN and CDR2 SYDVKM. This CDR3 spans 15 amino acids.

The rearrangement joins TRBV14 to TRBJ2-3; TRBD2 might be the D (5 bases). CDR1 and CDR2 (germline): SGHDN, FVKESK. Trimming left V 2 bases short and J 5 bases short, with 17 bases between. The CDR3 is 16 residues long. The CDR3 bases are TGTGCCAGCAGCCAACGGTTCGAGCGGTATGAAGATACGCAGTATTTT. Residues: CASSQRFERYEDTQYF.

The CDR3 loop is CASSPGQEPGYTF. The CDR3 DNA is TGTGCCAGCTCACCCGGACAGGAACCTGGCTACACCTTC. V is TRBV18 and J is TRBJ1-2, with 7 bases matching TRBD1. Germline lookup yields CDR1 KGHSH and CDR2 LQKENI. The CDR3 sequence is 13 residues long. V was clipped by 3 bases and J by 7 bases; unmatched bases: 5.

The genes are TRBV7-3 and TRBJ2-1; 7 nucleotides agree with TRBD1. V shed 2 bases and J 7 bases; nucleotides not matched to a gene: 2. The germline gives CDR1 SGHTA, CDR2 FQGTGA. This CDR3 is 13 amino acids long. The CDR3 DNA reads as TGTGCCAGCAGCTTAGACAGGGAGAATGAGCAGTTCTTC. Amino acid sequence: CASSLDRENEQFF.